This TCR beta chain was profiled in a study of cytomegalovirus exposure and HLA in healthy donors. Study results and limitations: Some TCR beta chains (more than 150 of them) were listed as cytomegalovirus-associated. Presence/absence comparisons presumed near-even sequencing depth among donors.

PCR employed 60 Vbeta and 13 Jbeta primers. In the original workflow: Per a later analysis, the number of unique TCR beta chains was some 75 million, of which roughly 10 million were shared. TCRdb's table, derived via immunoSEQ multiplex PCR, lists solely in-frame clones and lacks some. Clone size and the V and J calls come from that table; the DNA yielded D and trimming. This table has about 270,000 clones, roughly 90% appearing once. As for this clone: The target antigen is unknown.

At sampling all donors were nominally healthy, likely with unrecorded immune exposures. Input material: PBMCs. This receptor was taken from a man in his forties or fifties in good health and CMV-seropositive.

The CDR3 reads CASSAQGYEQYF. CDR3 nucleotides: TGTGCCAGCAGCGCACAGGGTTACGAGCAGTACTTC. V is TRBV4-2 and J is TRBJ2-7, with D perhaps matching TRBD1 (6 bases). The CDR3 is 12 residues long. From germline, CDR1 is LGHNA and CDR2 YNFKEQ. The V end lost 5 bases, the J end lost 4 bases, and 9 bases lay between the germline ends.